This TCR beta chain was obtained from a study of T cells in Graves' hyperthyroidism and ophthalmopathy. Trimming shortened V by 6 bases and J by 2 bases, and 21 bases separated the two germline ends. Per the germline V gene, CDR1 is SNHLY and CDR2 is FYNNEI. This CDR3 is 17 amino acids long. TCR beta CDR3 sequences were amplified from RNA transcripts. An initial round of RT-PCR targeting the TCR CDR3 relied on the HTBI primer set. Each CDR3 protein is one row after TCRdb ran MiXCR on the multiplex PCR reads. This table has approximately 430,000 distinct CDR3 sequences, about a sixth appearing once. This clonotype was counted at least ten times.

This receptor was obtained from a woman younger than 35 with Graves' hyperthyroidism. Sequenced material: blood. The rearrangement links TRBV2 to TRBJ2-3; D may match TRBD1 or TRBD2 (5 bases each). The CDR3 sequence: CASSYSTPGPNTDTQYF. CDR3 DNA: TGTGCCAGCAGCTACTCAACACCGGGGCCCAACACAGATACGCAGTATTTT.